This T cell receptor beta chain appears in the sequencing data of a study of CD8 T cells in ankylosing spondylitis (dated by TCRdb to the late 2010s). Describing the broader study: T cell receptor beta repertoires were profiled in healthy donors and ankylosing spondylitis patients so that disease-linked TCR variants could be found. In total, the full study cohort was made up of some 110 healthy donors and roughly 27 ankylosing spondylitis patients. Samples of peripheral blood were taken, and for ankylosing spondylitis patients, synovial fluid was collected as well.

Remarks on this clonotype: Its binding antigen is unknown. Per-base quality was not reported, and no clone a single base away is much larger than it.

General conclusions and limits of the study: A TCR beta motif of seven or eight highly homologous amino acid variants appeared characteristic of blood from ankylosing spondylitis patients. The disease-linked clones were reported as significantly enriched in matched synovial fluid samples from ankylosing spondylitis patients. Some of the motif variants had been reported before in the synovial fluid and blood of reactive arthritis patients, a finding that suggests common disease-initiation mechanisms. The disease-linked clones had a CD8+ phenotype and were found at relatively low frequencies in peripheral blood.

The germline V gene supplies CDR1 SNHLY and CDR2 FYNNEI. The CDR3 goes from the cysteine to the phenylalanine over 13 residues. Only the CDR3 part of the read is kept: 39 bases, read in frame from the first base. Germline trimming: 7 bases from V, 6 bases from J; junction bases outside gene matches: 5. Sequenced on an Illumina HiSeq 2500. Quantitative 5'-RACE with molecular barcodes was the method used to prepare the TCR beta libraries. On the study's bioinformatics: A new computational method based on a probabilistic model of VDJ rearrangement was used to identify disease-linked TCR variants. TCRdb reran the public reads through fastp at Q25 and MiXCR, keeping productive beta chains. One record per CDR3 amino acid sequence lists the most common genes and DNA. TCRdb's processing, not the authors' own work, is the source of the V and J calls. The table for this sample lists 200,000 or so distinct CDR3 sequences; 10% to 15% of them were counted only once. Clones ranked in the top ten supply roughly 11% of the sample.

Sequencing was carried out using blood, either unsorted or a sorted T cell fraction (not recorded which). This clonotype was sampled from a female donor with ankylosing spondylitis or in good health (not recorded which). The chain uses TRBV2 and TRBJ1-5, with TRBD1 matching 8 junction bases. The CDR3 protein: CASTQGAGQPQHF. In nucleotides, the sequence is TGTGCCAGCACCCAGGGGGCCGGTCAGCCCCAGCATTTT.